This T cell receptor (beta chain) was captured by sequencing in a study of control samples from healthy donors and cancer patients. The data were produced by immunoSEQ multiplex PCR, yet TCRdb's version contains in-frame clones alone and is incomplete. The sample holds roughly 88,000 clones, around four fifths seen once. CDR1 KGHSH and CDR2 LQKENI come from the germline V gene. The CDR3 loop spans 17 amino acids. Trimming took 3 bases from V and 0 from J, leaving 15 bases between them. The sequenced sample was blood. The receptor was derived from a man under 40 in good health. The V and J genes are TRBV18 and TRBJ1-3; weak D call: TRBD1 (5 bases). This CDR3 is CASSPAKQVLSGNTIYF. The CDR3 region has the DNA TGTGCCAGCTCACCGGCTAAACAGGTTCTCTCTGGAAACACCATATATTTT.